One and the same sample provided the 32 T cell receptor beta chains below, sequenced in a study of shared clonotypes between healthy human individuals. Sequenced by immunoSEQ multiplex PCR; TCRdb stores in-frame clones only, minus some. The table shows millions of clones, with 85% to 95% occurring only once. Sequenced: naive CD4+ T cells from PBMCs. Subset denoted: CD45RA+ positively selected. The receptors stem from a man between 18 and 29 years old in good health. Some clones in this sample may be carry-over from other donors' samples.

The chain carries TRBV11-2 and TRBJ2-3; 12 positions match TRBD2. V lost 4 bases, J lost 4 bases, and 9 bases stayed unmatched. This CDR3 comprises 17 residues. Looked up from germline, CDR1 is SGHAT and CDR2 is FQNNGV. CDR3 coding DNA: TGTGCCAGCAGCTCCGCTAGCGGGAGGGAGGTAGCAGATACGCAGTATTTT. Amino acids: CASSSASGREVADTQYF.

This chain uses TRBV19 with TRBJ1-4, with 9 bases fitting TRBD1. Germline lookup yields CDR1 LNHDA and CDR2 SQIVND (reference sequence). This CDR3 comprises 14 residues. V dropped 9 bases and J dropped 7; count of bases not matched to a gene: 9. The CDR3 loop is CASLFTGGGEKLFF. In DNA form, the CDR3 reads TGTGCCAGCCTATTCACAGGGGGCGGTGAAAAACTGTTTTTT.

The V and J genes are TRBV19 and TRBJ1-2; D perhaps matches TRBD1 (6 bases). This CDR3 is built from 15 residues. Per the germline V gene, CDR1 is LNHDA and CDR2 is SQIVND (reference sequence). V lost 8 bases and J 7 bases, leaving 23 bases between the germline ends. The CDR3 nucleotides are TGTGCCAGTTTTGGGGGCTCGGGGTTCTTTCGTGGCTACACCTTC. Its protein is CASFGGSGFFRGYTF.

As concerns this clone: The identical CDR3 is also encoded by other nucleotide sequences in the sample. The CDR3 sequence is CASSLFAGANTGELFF. CDR3 bases: TGTGCCAGCAGCTTATTCGCGGGAGCGAACACCGGGGAGCTGTTTTTT. The chain recombines TRBV7-3 with TRBJ2-2; 7 positions match TRBD2. V lost 2 bases, J lost 0 bases, and 3 bases stayed unmatched. In germline, CDR1 is SGHTA, CDR2 FQGTGA. CDR3 length: 16 amino acids.

The V call is TRBV5-1, the J call TRBJ2-2; perhaps TRBD1 as D (5 bases). V was shortened by 0 bases and J by 2 bases, with 11 bases between the two germline ends. Germline V gene lookup returns CDR1 SGHRS and CDR2 YFSETQ. The CDR3 spans 16 residues. The CDR3 nucleotides are TGCGCCAGCAGCTTGGGGCCCAGGACAAACACCGGGGAGCTGTTTTTT. It specifies CASSLGPRTNTGELFF.

The V and J genes are TRBV18 and TRBJ2-7, with 7 positions matching TRBD2. Germline V lookup: CDR1 KGHSH, CDR2 LQKENI. With 1 base clipped from V and 2 bases from J, the junction kept 11 bases outside the gene matches. The CDR3 has 17 amino acids. The CDR3: CASSPQFRASGTYEQYF. The CDR3 nucleotides are TGTGCCAGCTCACCACAATTCCGGGCTAGCGGAACCTACGAGCAGTACTTC.

The V gene is TRBV29-1, the J gene TRBJ2-7, with 11 positions matching TRBD2. This CDR3 contains 14 residues. The junction had 4 bases not matched to a gene; V was cut back by 6 bases and J by 0 bases. Germline V lookup: CDR1 SQVTM, CDR2 ANQGSEA. The DNA of the CDR3 is TGCAGCGTCGTCCTAGCGGGAGGCTCCTACGAGCAGTACTTC. Protein: CSVVLAGGSYEQYF.

V usage is TRBV5-4 and J usage is TRBJ2-3; the match to TRBD2 covers 7 bases. This CDR3 has 15 residues. Per germline, CDR1 SGHNT and CDR2 YYREEE (reference sequence). Trimming cost V 6 bases and J 0 bases; bases outside gene matches: 7. CDR3 region: CASKGAGTSTDTQYF. CDR3 nucleotide sequence: TGTGCCAGCAAAGGAGCGGGGACTAGCACAGATACGCAGTATTTT.

V usage is TRBV9 and J usage is TRBJ1-1, with D possibly being TRBD1 (6 bases). CDR3 size: 16 residues. From germline, CDR1 is SGDLS and CDR2 YYNGEE. The V end lost 4 bases, the J end lost 4 bases, and 20 bases lay between the germline ends. The CDR3 sequence: CASSQGIRGRGTEAFF. The CDR3 DNA sequence: TGTGCCAGCAGCCAGGGGATAAGAGGGAGGGGCACTGAAGCTTTCTTT.

This clone occurred once. This rearrangement joins TRBV6-6 to TRBJ2-4, with 8 positions matching TRBD1. V was clipped by 5 bases and J by 6 bases; unmatched bases: 9. The CDR3 consists of 15 residues. The germline V gene has CDR1 MNHNY and CDR2 SVGAGI (reference sequence). CDR3 sequence: CASSPRTGSRNIQYF. The CDR3 coding sequence is TGTGCCAGCAGTCCCCGGACAGGGTCGAGAAACATTCAGTACTTC.

The V call is TRBV28, the J call TRBJ1-1; 12 positions match TRBD1. The V gene's germline CDR1 is MDHEN and CDR2 SYDVKM. CDR3 length equals 17 residues. The J segment lost 6 bases and the V segment lost 5 bases, leaving 13 bases of the junction unmatched. The CDR3 DNA reads TGTGCCAGCAGTACCCATGGGACAGGGGGCGGTATCGCTGAAGCTTTCTTT. Residues: CASSTHGTGGGIAEAFF.

The V and J genes are TRBV6-5 and TRBJ1-3; D not resolved. Germline V gene lookup returns CDR1 MNHEY and CDR2 SVGAGI. Trimming pared 8 bases from V and 0 bases from J, leaving 14 bases between. CDR3 size: 15 residues. Here the CDR3 DNA reads TGTGCCAGCCGGAATCGGTTTACCTCTGGAAACACCATATATTTT. Protein sequence: CASRNRFTSGNTIYF.

V gene TRBV28 combines with J gene TRBJ1-5, with D possibly TRBD1 on 5 matching bases. This CDR3 contains 16 residues. V lost 5 bases, J lost 0 bases, and 14 bases lay in between. CDR1 MDHEN and CDR2 SYDVKM come from the germline V gene. The CDR3 coding sequence is TGTGCCAGCAGTCTACTGGACAAATATAGCAATCAGCCCCAGCATTTT. This codes for CASSLLDKYSNQPQHF. Supplemented by reference TRBV28 and TRBJ1-5, the full variable domain reads DVKVTQSSRYLVKRTGEKVFLECVQDMDHENMFWYRQDPGLGLRLIYFSYDVKMKEKGDIPEGYSVSREKKERFSLILESASTNQTSMYLCASSLLDKYSNQPQHFGDGTRLSIL.

In its sample, this clone was seen a few times. V usage is TRBV5-1 and J usage is TRBJ2-3; D perhaps matches TRBD2 (5 bases). This CDR3 spans 13 amino acids. Germline loops: CDR1 SGHRS, CDR2 YFSETQ. V dropped 2 bases and J dropped 2 bases, with 6 bases sitting between them. As DNA, the CDR3 is TGCGCCAGCAGCTTCGGGGACACAGATACGCAGTATTTT. Amino acids: CASSFGDTDTQYF.

This clone appeared a few times. The J gene is TRBJ1-5, the V gene TRBV30; possibly TRBD1 for D (5 bases). The CDR3 sequence is 14 residues long. In germline, CDR1 is GTSNPN, CDR2 SVGIG (reference sequence). V dropped 1 base and J dropped 5 bases, with 12 bases sitting between them. The CDR3 DNA reads TGTGCCTGGAGTGCATCGACAGCGTATCAGCCCCAGCATTTT. This gives the protein CAWSASTAYQPQHF.

The chain carries TRBV7-3 and TRBJ2-7, with D possibly being TRBD1 or TRBD2 (5 bases each). Germline loops: CDR1 SGHTA, CDR2 FQGTGA. There are 14 residues in the CDR3. The germline V and J ends were trimmed by 2 bases and 2 bases, with 10 bases remaining between them. CDR3 in amino acids: CASSLLGRAYEQYF. The CDR3, as DNA: TGTGCCAGCAGCTTATTGGGACGGGCCTACGAGCAGTACTTC.

The chain joins TRBV7-2 to TRBJ2-5; the D gene is possibly TRBD2 (6 bases). The length of the CDR3 is 15 residues. The V end lost 4 bases, the J end lost 7 bases, and 19 bases lay between the germline ends. Germline lookup yields CDR1 SGHTA and CDR2 FQGNSA. In DNA form, the CDR3 reads TGTGCCAGCAGCTCGACTAGGGCGGGGATAGGGACCCAGTACTTC. Its protein is CASSSTRAGIGTQYF.

The chain carries TRBV9 and TRBJ2-1; D perhaps matches TRBD2 (5 bases). V shed 3 bases and J shed 2 bases, with 9 bases lying between them. CDR1 SGDLS and CDR2 YYNGEE come from the germline V gene. CDR3 length: 14 amino acids. This CDR3 reads CASSGLAPYNEQFF. The CDR3 DNA follows: TGTGCCAGCAGCGGGCTAGCACCCTACAATGAGCAGTTCTTC.

The gene calls are TRBV4-3 and TRBJ1-2; 10 bases fit TRBD1. The V and J ends lost 3 bases and 4 bases, in that order; junction bases with no gene match: 8. The CDR3 totals 16 residues. The germline V gene encodes CDR1 LGHNA and CDR2 YSLEER. CDR3 protein: CASSHMGTGALYGYTF. The CDR3, as DNA: TGCGCCAGCAGCCACATGGGGACAGGGGCCCTCTATGGCTACACCTTC.

The chain employs TRBV29-1 and TRBJ2-2, with unresolved D. CDR1 and CDR2 from the germline V gene are SQVTM and ANQGSEA. V lost 3 bases and J lost 5, with 10 bases in between. There are 13 residues in the CDR3. CDR3 residues: CSVEFAITGELFF. The DNA of the CDR3 is TGCAGCGTTGAGTTCGCCATTACCGGGGAGCTGTTTTTT.

This clone appeared once. The chain uses TRBV28 and TRBJ2-1; no firm D call. The germline V and J ends were trimmed by 3 bases and 9 bases, with 15 bases remaining between them. Germline values: CDR1 MDHEN, CDR2 SYDVKM. This CDR3 has 14 residues. CDR3 nucleotides: TGTGCCAGCAGTTTTCGGCCTCACTTGGGTGAGCAGTTCTTC. It yields the protein CASSFRPHLGEQFF.

The chain employs TRBV5-1 and TRBJ2-1; 12 positions match TRBD2. CDR1 is SGHRS, CDR2 YFSETQ, per germline. After removal of 0 bases from V and 8 bases from J, the junction contained 9 bases not matched to a gene. The CDR3 extends over 17 amino acids. Written as DNA, the CDR3 is TGCGCCAGCAGCTTGGCCGCGACTAGCGGGAGTAACGATGAGCAGTTCTTC. Its translation is CASSLAATSGSNDEQFF.

V usage is TRBV7-8 and J usage is TRBJ2-1, with 7 bases identical to TRBD2. CDR1 is SGHVS and CDR2 is FQNEAQ in the germline V gene. V trimming: 7 bases; J trimming: 0 bases; junction bases outside the gene matches: 9. The CDR3 runs to 16 residues. The CDR3 DNA is TGTGCCAGCATCCCGCGACGGGAGGTCTCCTACAATGAGCAGTTCTTC. Its translation is CASIPRREVSYNEQFF.

The rearrangement uses TRBV13 and TRBJ2-1; 8 positions agree with TRBD2. This CDR3 has 16 residues. V shed 7 bases, J shed 5 bases, and the junction held 13 bases outside the gene matches. CDR1 is PRHDT and CDR2 is FYEKMQ in the germline V gene (reference sequence). This chain's CDR3 is CASTPQTSGNNNEQFF. As DNA, the CDR3 is TGTGCCAGCACCCCACAAACTAGCGGAAATAACAATGAGCAGTTCTTC.

The rearrangement uses TRBV28 and TRBJ1-2; 7 bases agree with TRBD1. Germline lookup yields CDR1 MDHEN and CDR2 SYDVKM. The CDR3 runs to 15 residues. The V gene end was trimmed by 5 bases and the J gene end by 8 bases; junction bases not matched to a gene: 14. In nucleotides, the CDR3 is TGTGCCAGCAGTGACCTTCCGGGACAGCTTAGCGGCTACACCTTC. It specifies CASSDLPGQLSGYTF.

Written as DNA, the CDR3 is TGTGCCACCTTAAGGACAGGCACCTACGAGCAGTACTTC. Its translation is CATLRTGTYEQYF. The chain combines TRBV6-5 with TRBJ2-7; the match to TRBD1 covers 7 bases. The length of the CDR3 is 13 residues. Germline V lookup: CDR1 MNHEY, CDR2 SVGAGI. Losses at the gene ends were 10 bases for V and 2 bases for J; bases not matched to a gene: 8.

V and J are TRBV18 and TRBJ2-3; D gene ambiguous. The germline V and J ends were trimmed by 4 bases and 3 bases, with 14 bases remaining between them. The CDR3 sequence is 15 residues long. The germline CDR1 and CDR2 sequences are KGHSH and LQKENI. CDR3: CASSRVGPATDTQYF. CDR3 nucleotide sequence: TGTGCCAGCTCACGCGTAGGGCCTGCGACAGATACGCAGTATTTT.

This chain links TRBV27 with TRBJ2-7; no clear D gene. CDR1 MNHEY and CDR2 SMNVEV come from the germline V gene (reference sequence). Trimming left V 3 bases short and J 0 bases short, with 9 bases between. CDR3 length: 14 residues. The CDR3 DNA follows: TGTGCCAGCAGTTTCAAGCAGGCCTCCTACGAGCAGTACTTC. Its translation is CASSFKQASYEQYF.

The V call is TRBV5-6, the J call TRBJ2-5, with TRBD1 as a possible D gene (6 bases). The CDR3 runs 16 residues. In germline, CDR1 is SGHDT, CDR2 YYEEEE. V lost 4 bases and J lost 2, with 18 bases in between. The CDR3 nucleotides are TGTGCCAGCAGCCTAGGTGGGGCACAGGGACAAGAGACCCAGTACTTC. Its translation: CASSLGGAQGQETQYF.

The genes are TRBV28 and TRBJ1-3; D is unresolved. The V gene lost 7 bases and the J gene lost 4 bases, with 14 bases spanning the gap. The CDR3 is made up of 14 amino acids. Per germline, CDR1 MDHEN and CDR2 SYDVKM. The CDR3 DNA sequence: TGTGCCAGCACCCCTCAGTCACCAGGAAACACCATATATTTT. Its translation is CASTPQSPGNTIYF. Based on the CDR3 plus reference TRBV28 and TRBJ1-3, the full variable domain is DVKVTQSSRYLVKRTGEKVFLECVQDMDHENMFWYRQDPGLGLRLIYFSYDVKMKEKGDIPEGYSVSREKKERFSLILESASTNQTSMYLCASTPQSPGNTIYFGEGSWLTVV.

This clone appeared a few times. The chain carries TRBV29-1 and TRBJ1-1; tentative D call: TRBD1 (5 bases). V lost 2 bases and J lost 2, with 9 bases in between. Germline lookup yields CDR1 SQVTM and CDR2 ANQGSEA. CDR3 length: 13 amino acids. The CDR3 region is CSVERGPNTEAFF. The CDR3 nucleotides read TGCAGCGTTGAAAGGGGACCTAACACTGAAGCTTTCTTT.

The V gene is TRBV18, the J gene TRBJ2-1, with D tentatively TRBD2 (6 bases). Between the trimmed V and J ends, which lost 0 bases and 7 bases, there was a span of 13 bases. Per the germline V gene, CDR1 is KGHSH and CDR2 is LQKENI. The CDR3 sequence is 15 residues long. The CDR3 coding sequence is TGTGCCAGCTCACCACCTAGCGGTGTCGGGAATGAGCAGTTCTTC. This encodes CASSPPSGVGNEQFF.